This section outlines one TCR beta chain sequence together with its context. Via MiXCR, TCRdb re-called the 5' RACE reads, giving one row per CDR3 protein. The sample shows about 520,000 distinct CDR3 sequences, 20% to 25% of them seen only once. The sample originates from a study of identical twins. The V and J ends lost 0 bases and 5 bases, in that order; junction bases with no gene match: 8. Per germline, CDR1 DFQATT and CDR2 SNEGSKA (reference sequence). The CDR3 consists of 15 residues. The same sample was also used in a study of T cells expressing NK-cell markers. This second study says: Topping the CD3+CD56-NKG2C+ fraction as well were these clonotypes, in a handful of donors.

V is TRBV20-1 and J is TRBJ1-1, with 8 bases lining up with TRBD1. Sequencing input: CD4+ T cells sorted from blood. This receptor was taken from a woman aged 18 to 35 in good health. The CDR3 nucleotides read TGCAGTGCTAGAGATTTAGGGACAGGCGGGACTGAAGCTTTCTTT. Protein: CSARDLGTGGTEAFF.